Listed here are 6 T cell receptor beta chains from one sample, sequenced in a study of shared clonotypes between healthy human individuals. Repertoires were generated with immunoSEQ multiplex PCR, while TCRdb's copy carries only in-frame clones and drops some. The sample carries about 800,000 clones, about 96% recorded once. Naive CD8 isolation took CD45RO-negative cells positively selected for CCR7 and excluded terminally differentiated effector memory CD45RA+ cells. The sample consisted of naive CD8+ T cells sorted from blood. Receptor source: a man aged 25-45 years in good health.

About this clone itself: The sample contains more than one DNA sequence encoding this CDR3. The CDR3 nucleotides are TGTGCCAGCAGCGGACAGGGGAATGAGCAGTTCTTC. Translated: CASSGQGNEQFF. The chain uses TRBV9 and TRBJ2-1, with 8 nucleotides matching TRBD1. J was trimmed by 7 bases and V by 3 bases; bases with no gene match: 0. The CDR3 spans 12 residues. CDR1 is SGDLS, CDR2 YYNGEE, per germline.

This chain uses TRBV11-2 with TRBJ1-1, with D possibly matching TRBD1 (5 bases). The V and J ends lost 2 bases and 5 bases respectively, with 12 bases between them. The CDR3 length is 14 residues. Per the germline V gene, CDR1 is SGHAT and CDR2 is FQNNGV. CDR3 in DNA: TGTGCCAGCAGCTTAATGGGCGCAGGGACTGAAGCTTTCTTT. Amino acid sequence: CASSLMGAGTEAFF.

In this sample, this clone turned up once. A read error may account for a junction end that differs from germline. This chain connects TRBV13 to TRBJ2-1, with 7 bases fitting TRBD2. Germline V gives CDR1 PRHDT, CDR2 FYEKMQ (reference sequence). The length of the CDR3 is 13 residues. CDR3 sequence: CASSLGTNNEQFF. The CDR3 nucleotides are TGTGCCAGCAGCCTAGGGACTAACAATGAGCAGTTCTTC.

The chain has TRBV25-1 and TRBJ2-1; D is perhaps TRBD1 (5 bases). The germline CDR1 and CDR2 sequences are MGHDK and SYGVNS. Trimming removed 5 bases from V and 12 bases from J, with 14 bases in between. This CDR3 region has 12 residues. DNA for the CDR3: TGTGCCAGCAGTCAGCAGTCCCAGGGGCAGTTCTTC. Translating it yields CASSQQSQGQFF.

The V gene is TRBV4-3, the J gene TRBJ1-1; D might be TRBD1 (5 bases). Germline CDR1 reads LGHNA; CDR2 reads YSLEER. The V gene lost 3 bases and the J gene lost 1 base, with 15 bases spanning the gap. This CDR3 region has 16 residues. CDR3 bases: TGCGCCAGCAGCCAGGCTGGGACTACTACGAACACTGAAGCTTTCTTT. The encoded protein is CASSQAGTTTNTEAFF.

The chain couples TRBV28 to TRBJ2-7; perhaps D is TRBD1 or TRBD2 (5 bases each). The CDR3 runs 14 residues. Deletions cut 4 bases from V and 5 bases from J, with 15 bases between. CDR1 MDHEN and CDR2 SYDVKM come from the germline V gene. The CDR3: CASSWGTPSDEQYF. The CDR3 DNA reads TGTGCCAGCAGTTGGGGGACCCCATCAGACGAGCAGTACTTC. The full variable domain, completed using reference TRBV28 and TRBJ2-7, is DVKVTQSSRYLVKRTGEKVFLECVQDMDHENMFWYRQDPGLGLRLIYFSYDVKMKEKGDIPEGYSVSREKKERFSLILESASTNQTSMYLCASSWGTPSDEQYFGPGTRLTVT.